One sample yielded the 5 T cell receptor beta chains listed below, sequenced in a study of beta chain features in type 1 diabetes. cDNA synthesis used the whole RNA isolate, giving expressed TCRB sequences. Sequenced by immunoSEQ multiplex PCR; TCRdb stores in-frame clones only, minus some. The sample holds about 210,000 clones, roughly 10% seen once. Sequencing used central memory CD4+ T cells from blood. These receptors came from a man younger than 35 in good health.

The table lists this clone with a few counts. The chain carries TRBV29-1 and TRBJ2-5; TRBD2 matches 13 bases. The CDR3 spans 22 residues. V shed 1 base and J 2 bases; nucleotides not matched to a gene: 22. Germline V gives CDR1 SQVTM, CDR2 ANQGSEA. CDR3 nucleotides: TGCAGCGTTGAAGCCTATCATCCCCTCATTGGACTAGCGGGAGAGAGGCAAGAGACCCAGTACTTC. Protein: CSVEAYHPLIGLAGERQETQYF.

The sample holds a few counts of this clone. This chain connects TRBV2 to TRBJ2-5, with D uncertain. The CDR3 is made up of 12 amino acids. The V end was cut by 1 base, the J end by 2 bases, with 2 bases between. CDR1 and CDR2 from the germline V gene are SNHLY and FYNNEI. CDR3 nucleotides: TGTGCCAGCAGTGAAGGGCAAGAGACCCAGTACTTC. Translating gives CASSEGQETQYF.

This clone came up a few times. V is TRBV5-1 and J is TRBJ2-1, with TRBD1 identical over 7 bases. J lost 2 bases, V lost 2 bases, and 1 base had no gene match. This CDR3 contains 14 residues. Germline CDR1 reads SGHRS; CDR2 reads YFSETQ. In nucleotides, the CDR3 is TGCGCCAGCAGCTTCGACAGGGCCTACAATGAGCAGTTCTTC. As protein: CASSFDRAYNEQFF. Supplemented by reference TRBV5-1 and TRBJ2-1, the full variable domain reads KAGVTQTPRYLIKTRGQQVTLSCSPISGHRSVSWYQQTPGQGLQFLFEYFSETQRNKGNFPGRFSGRQFSNSRSEMNVSTLELGDSALYLCASSFDRAYNEQFFGPGTRLTVL.

The chain couples TRBV29-1 to TRBJ2-1; D remains ambiguous. Trimming took off 1 base at V and 10 bases at J, with 8 bases between the two ends. The CDR3 has 11 residues. CDR1 and CDR2 from the germline V gene are SQVTM and ANQGSEA. CDR3 loop: CSVEAVLEQFF. The CDR3, as DNA: TGCAGCGTTGAAGCAGTACTAGAGCAGTTCTTC.

This clone has only a few counts. The V call is TRBV29-1, the J call TRBJ1-2; 11 nucleotides line up with TRBD1. CDR3 length: 12 residues. Germline CDR1 SQVTM, CDR2 ANQGSEA. The V and J ends lost 3 bases and 13 bases, in that order; junction bases with no gene match: 7. The CDR3 reads CSVELGQGAGTF. In DNA form, the CDR3 reads TGCAGCGTTGAGTTAGGACAGGGGGCCGGCACCTTC.